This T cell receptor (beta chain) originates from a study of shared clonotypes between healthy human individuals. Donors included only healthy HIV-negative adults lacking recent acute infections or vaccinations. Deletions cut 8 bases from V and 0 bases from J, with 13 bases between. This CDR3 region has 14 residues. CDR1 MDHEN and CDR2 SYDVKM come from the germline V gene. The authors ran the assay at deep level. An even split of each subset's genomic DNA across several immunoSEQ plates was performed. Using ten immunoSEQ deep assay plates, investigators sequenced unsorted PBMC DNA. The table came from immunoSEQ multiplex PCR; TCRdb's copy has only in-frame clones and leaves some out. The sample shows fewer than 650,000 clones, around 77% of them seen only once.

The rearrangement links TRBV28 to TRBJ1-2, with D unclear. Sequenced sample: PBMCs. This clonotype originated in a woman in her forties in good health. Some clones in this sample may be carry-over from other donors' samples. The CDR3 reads CASRSGSSNYGYTF. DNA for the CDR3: TGTGCCAGCCGATCCGGGAGCTCTAACTATGGCTACACCTTC.